This TCR beta chain is drawn from a study of blood T cell repertoires in COVID-19. During active infection, Seattle patients enrolled and were then monitored through disease. This clone was found once. CDR1 is KGHSH and CDR2 is LQKENI in the germline V gene. This CDR3 region has 13 residues. V lost 2 bases, J lost 5 bases, and 9 bases lay in between. The authors' processing: For nucleated cells, counts were estimated from reference gene primer amplification. Clones were read by immunoSEQ multiplex PCR, and TCRdb kept only the in-frame ones, dropping some. V, J and clone size were drawn from that table, and D and trimming were deduced from the DNA. The sample includes 150,000 to 200,000 clones, roughly 80% of them seen just once.

This sequence originates from a woman aged 70-85 years with COVID-19, enrolled during active disease. Sequenced input: peripheral blood. This sequence joins TRBV18 and TRBJ1-2, with D perhaps TRBD1 (5 bases). The CDR3 bases are TGTGCCAGCTCACCAGACACAGGTTATGGCTACACCTTC. This codes for CASSPDTGYGYTF.